The rows below give T cell receptor beta chains drawn from one sample of a study of blood T cell repertoires in COVID-19. Sequencing was performed with immunoSEQ multiplex PCR; in TCRdb, only in-frame clones are kept and a portion is missing. This sample has about 49,000 clones, with about nine tenths found just once. The sequencing sample was made of peripheral blood. The source of these receptors is a human donor in a cohort sampled during active COVID-19. Each CDR3 is given with its conserved first and last residue. Part of the rows lack a size; the others show once, few, many or a class for expanded clones.

V: TRBV29-1
size: .
CDR3: CSVARDTNTEAFF

V: TRBV7-9
size: .
CDR3: CASSSRGAGGPLKTQYF

V: TRBV7-8
size: .
CDR3: CASSASGGAGYGYTF

V: TRBV5-1
size: .
CDR3: CASSLTGPYSPLHF

V: TRBV19
size: .
CDR3: CASSIAGLEADTQYF

V: TRBV24-1
size: .
CDR3: CATSGAPWGVPDTQYF

V: TRBV12-3/TRBV12-4
size: .
CDR3: CASRQVDYEKLFF

V: TRBV9
size: .
CDR3: CASSLRQGPLTEQFF

V: TRBV6-5
size: once
CDR3: CASSYYSGAVSYEQYF

V: TRBV5-1
size: .
CDR3: CASSPGVAEDTQYF

V: TRBV7-3
size: few
CDR3: CASSPLGVRGETQYF

V: TRBV27
size: .
CDR3: CASSVTQGDHGELFF

V: TRBV18
size: .
CDR3: CASSPGPTGELFF

V: TRBV6-2/TRBV6-3
size: once
CDR3: CASSAAKITDTQYF

V: TRBV19
size: .
CDR3: CASSIGGSTEQYF

V: TRBV28
size: .
CDR3: CASSSRQGWTGELFF

V: TRBV7-9
size: .
CDR3: CASSPRDSSHNEQFF

V: TRBV3-1/TRBV3-2
size: .
CDR3: CASSPGTGSGELFF

V: TRBV19
size: .
CDR3: CASSILRTYSNQPQHF

V: TRBV28
size: .
CDR3: CASSPLAGSYNEQFF

V: TRBV29-1
size: .
CDR3: CSVEEDYRTSGIYEQYF

V: TRBV11-2
size: .
CDR3: CASSLRTSGRASIEQYF

V: TRBV7-3
size: .
CDR3: CASSSAENSPLHF

V: TRBV15
size: .
CDR3: CATSSGGRVNQPQHF

V: TRBV6-2/TRBV6-3
size: .
CDR3: CASSYSNPGVAFF

V: TRBV28
size: .
CDR3: CASGASGGIGYF

V: TRBV20-1
size: .
CDR3: CSASGTFEPKKLFF